A single sample gave rise to the 13 T cell receptor beta chains below, sequenced in a study of shared clonotypes between healthy human individuals. Sequencing used immunoSEQ multiplex PCR; TCRdb keeps in-frame clones, though not all of them. The repertoire includes under 700,000 clones, around 95% of them detected once, and approximately 0.11% sits in the top ten. Terminally differentiated effector memory CD45RA+ cells were excluded by CCR7 positive selection of CD45RO-negative cells. Specimen: naive CD8+ T cells sorted from blood. Receptor source: a woman in her thirties in good health.

V usage is TRBV28 and J usage is TRBJ2-5; TRBD2 aligns across 9 bases. The assigned J gene may be wrong: the sequence end matches TRBJ2-7 better. Germline CDR1 reads MDHEN; CDR2 reads SYDVKM. This CDR3 region has 14 residues. As DNA, the CDR3 is TGTGCCAGCAGTTTAGCGGGAGGGCCGGACGAGCAGTACTTC. Translation gives CASSLAGGPDEQYF.

The genes are TRBV5-4 and TRBJ2-7, with D perhaps assigned TRBD1 or TRBD2 (6 bases each). This CDR3 is 13 amino acids long. V was pared by 0 bases and J by 5 bases, with 9 bases between. The germline CDR1 and CDR2 sequences are SGHNT and YYREEE (reference sequence). Here the CDR3 DNA reads TGTGCCAGCAGCTTGGGGGGGGCCCACGAGCAGTACTTC. Translating it yields CASSLGGAHEQYF.

The rearrangement uses TRBV15 and TRBJ1-3, with TRBD1 matching 12 bases. The CDR3 extends over 19 amino acids. Germline assignment: CDR1 LNHNV and CDR2 YYDKDF (reference sequence). Trimming took 1 base from V and 5 from J; bases not matched to a gene: 12. The CDR3 DNA reads as TGTGCCACCAGCAGAGGGACCCGCGGGACAGGGGGCCCCAGAAACACCATATATTTT. Protein product: CATSRGTRGTGGPRNTIYF. Full variable domain (missing parts from reference TRBV15 and TRBJ1-3): DAMVIQNPRYQVTQFGKPVTLSCSQTLNHNVMYWYQQKSSQAPKLLFHYYDKDFNNEADTPDNFQSRRPNTSFCFLDIRSPGLGDTAMYLCATSRGTRGTGGPRNTIYFGEGSWLTVV.

The gene calls are TRBV7-9 and TRBJ2-7; D is perhaps TRBD2 (5 bases). The CDR3 runs to 15 residues. CDR1 SEHNR and CDR2 FQNEAQ come from the germline V gene (reference sequence). Trimming cost V 0 bases and J 4 bases, with 13 bases left between them. The CDR3 coding sequence is TGTGCCAGCAGCTTAGCCCCGACGGGGTTTTACGAGCAGTACTTC. Its protein is CASSLAPTGFYEQYF.

In its sample, this clone was seen once. The rearrangement links TRBV4-1 to TRBJ1-5; D remains unclear. The CDR3 sequence is 15 residues long. Looked up from germline, CDR1 is MGHRA and CDR2 is YSYEKL. Trimming took 1 base from V and 0 from J, leaving 7 bases between them. The CDR3 DNA is TGCGCCAGCAGCCAAGGACCCAATAGCAATCAGCCCCAGCATTTT. This encodes CASSQGPNSNQPQHF.

The V and J genes are TRBV28 and TRBJ2-2, with D unclear. Per the germline V gene, CDR1 is MDHEN and CDR2 is SYDVKM. V lost 3 bases and J 6 bases, leaving 5 bases between the germline ends. The CDR3 loop spans 12 amino acids. The CDR3 nucleotides are TGTGCCAGCAGTTTTAATGCCGGGGAGCTGTTTTTT. It specifies CASSFNAGELFF.

The V call is TRBV2, the J call TRBJ1-6, with D possibly matching TRBD1 (6 bases). Per germline, CDR1 SNHLY and CDR2 FYNNEI. V was shortened by 6 bases and J by 7 bases, with 19 bases between the two germline ends. The CDR3 totals 16 residues. The CDR3, as DNA: TGTGCCAGCAGCGACACTTCGGGGGGCCAAAATTCACCCCTCCACTTT. This encodes CASSDTSGGQNSPLHF.

V gene TRBV7-9 combines with J gene TRBJ1-4; possible D gene TRBD1, 5 bases. From germline, CDR1 is SEHNR and CDR2 FQNEAQ (reference sequence). This CDR3 spans 14 amino acids. The V end was cut by 1 base, the J end by 10 bases, with 13 bases between. The CDR3 region has the DNA TGTGCCAGCAGCTTAGGGCAGGGATTCGTAAAACTGTTTTTT. This encodes CASSLGQGFVKLFF. Looking up the rest from reference TRBV7-9 and TRBJ1-4 gives the full variable domain: DTGVSQNPRHKITKRGQNVTFRCDPISEHNRLYWYRQTLGQGPEFLTYFQNEAQLEKSRLLSDRFSAERPKGSFSTLEIQRTEQGDSAMYLCASSLGQGFVKLFFGSGTQLSVL.

J is TRBJ1-1 and V is TRBV14; 7 bases line up with TRBD1. The germline gives CDR1 SGHDN, CDR2 FVKESK. The V segment lost 9 bases and the J segment 3 bases; nucleotides outside the gene matches: 4. The CDR3 sequence is 12 residues long. CDR3 coding DNA: TGTGCCAGTAGCGACAGGGACACTGAAGCTTTCTTT. Translation: CASSDRDTEAFF. Looking up the rest from reference TRBV14 and TRBJ1-1 gives the full variable domain: EAGVTQFPSHSVIEKGQTVTLRCDPISGHDNLYWYRRVMGKEIKFLLHFVKESKQDESGMPNNRFLAERTGGTYSTLKVQPAELEDSGVYFCASSDRDTEAFFGQGTRLTVV.

V usage is TRBV2 and J usage is TRBJ2-7, with 9 bases that match TRBD1. V lost 1 base, J lost 2 bases, and 6 bases stayed unmatched. Germline V gives CDR1 SNHLY, CDR2 FYNNEI. The CDR3 consists of 16 residues. The DNA of the CDR3 is TGTGCCAGCAGTGAAGTCTACGGGACAGGGCCCTACGAGCAGTACTTC. The encoded protein is CASSEVYGTGPYEQYF.

This clone has just one count. The chain uses TRBV5-1 and TRBJ2-7, with 8 bases lining up with TRBD1. The length of the CDR3 is 13 residues. Germline values: CDR1 SGHRS, CDR2 YFSETQ. The V and J ends lost 3 bases and 3 bases, in that order; junction bases with no gene match: 2. The CDR3 DNA is TGCGCCAGCAGCTATGGACAGGGCTACGAGCAGTACTTC. Translation gives CASSYGQGYEQYF.

The chain couples TRBV28 to TRBJ1-5, with 7 positions matching TRBD1. Germline V gene lookup returns CDR1 MDHEN and CDR2 SYDVKM. The ends lost 4 bases at V and 2 bases at J; junction bases unmatched: 11. This CDR3 has 17 amino acids. The CDR3 sequence: CASSSRDSLKGNQPQHF. The CDR3 region has the DNA TGTGCCAGCAGTTCACGGGACAGTTTAAAGGGCAATCAGCCCCAGCATTTT.

The J gene is TRBJ2-7, the V gene TRBV5-1, with D maybe TRBD1 (5 bases). This CDR3 contains 14 residues. Looked up from germline, CDR1 is SGHRS and CDR2 is YFSETQ. V was pared by 2 bases and J by 2 bases, with 11 bases between. The CDR3 sequence is CASSFGARTYEQYF. The CDR3 bases are TGCGCCAGCAGCTTTGGGGCCAGAACCTACGAGCAGTACTTC.